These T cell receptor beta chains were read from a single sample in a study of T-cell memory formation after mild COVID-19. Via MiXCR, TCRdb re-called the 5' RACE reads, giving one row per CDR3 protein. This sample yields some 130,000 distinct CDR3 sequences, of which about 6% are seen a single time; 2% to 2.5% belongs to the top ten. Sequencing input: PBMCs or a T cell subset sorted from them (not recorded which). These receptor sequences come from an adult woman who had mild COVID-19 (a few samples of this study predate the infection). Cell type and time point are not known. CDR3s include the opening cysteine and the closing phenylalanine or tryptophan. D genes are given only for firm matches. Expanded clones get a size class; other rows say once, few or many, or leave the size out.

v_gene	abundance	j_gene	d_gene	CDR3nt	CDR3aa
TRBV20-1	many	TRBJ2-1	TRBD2	TGCAGTGCCCACAGCCACGGGACATCTTCTAGCGGGAAGTACAATGAGCAGTTCTTC	CSAHSHGTSSSGKYNEQFF
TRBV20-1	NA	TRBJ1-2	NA	TGCAGTGCTAGCCCGAATGGCTACACCTTC	CSASPNGYTF
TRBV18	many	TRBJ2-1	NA	TGTGCCAGCTCACCATTGGCGGACAATGAGCAGTTCTTC	CASSPLADNEQFF
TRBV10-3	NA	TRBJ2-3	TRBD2	TGTGCCATCAGTGACAAACCCGGGACTAGCGGCGCTAGTGATACGCAGTATTTT	CAISDKPGTSGASDTQYF
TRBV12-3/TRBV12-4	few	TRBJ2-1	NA	TGTGCCAGCAGCCGCAGGAACTTGGCGCTTAATGAGCAGTTCTTC	CASSRRNLALNEQFF
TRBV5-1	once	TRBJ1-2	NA	TGCGCCAGCAGACAACTTGGCTGCACCTTC	CASRQLGCTF
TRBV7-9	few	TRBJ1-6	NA	TGTGCCAGCAGTGCCGGCGAAGCCGCCTCCTATAATTCACCCCTCCACTTT	CASSAGEAASYNSPLHF
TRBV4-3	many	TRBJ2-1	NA	TGCGCCAGCAGCCAAGATGGCCTGGAGAGGTATGAGCAGTTCTTC	CASSQDGLERYEQFF
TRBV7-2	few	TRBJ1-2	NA	TGTGCCAGCAGCTTACGGTCTGCGACAGCAAAAGGGACCTTC	CASSLRSATAKGTF
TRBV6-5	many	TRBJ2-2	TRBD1	TGTGCCAGCTCCCGAGGGGGCTACGCGAACACCGGGGAGCTGTTTTTT	CASSRGGYANTGELFF
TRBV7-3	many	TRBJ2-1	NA	TGTGCCAGCAGCTACCAGGGGCGGAGCTCCTACAATGAGCAGTTCTTC	CASSYQGRSSYNEQFF
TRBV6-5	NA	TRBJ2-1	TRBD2	TGTGCCAGCAGTTACTCTAGCGGGAGGGGTTCCTACAATGAGCAGTTCTTC	CASSYSSGRGSYNEQFF
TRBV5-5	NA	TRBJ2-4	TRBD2	TGTGCCAGCAGCCACTCGGGGGGGGACATTCAGTACTTC	CASSHSGGDIQYF
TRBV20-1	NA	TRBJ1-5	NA	TGCAGTGCTCCCTCCGGTGAAGGGCGCCTCAATCAGCCCCAGCATTTT	CSAPSGEGRLNQPQHF
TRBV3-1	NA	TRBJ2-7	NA	TGTGCCAGCAGCCCTCTAGCGCGAAACACCTACGAGCAGTACTTC	CASSPLARNTYEQYF
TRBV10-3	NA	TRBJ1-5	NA	TGTGCCATCAGTGACTCTGGAAGGGCCCAGCATTTT	CAISDSGRAQHF
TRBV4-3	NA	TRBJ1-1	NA	TGCGCCAGCAGCCAAGATAAGAAGGGCTTGAACACTGAAGCTTTCTTT	CASSQDKKGLNTEAFF
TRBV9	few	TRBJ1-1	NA	TGTGCCAGCAGCCCCGGCCCCTCGGACGGAACTTTCTTT	CASSPGPSDGTFF
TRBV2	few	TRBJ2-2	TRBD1	TGTGCCAGCAGTCAAGGACAGGGGGACACCGGGGAGCTGTTTTTT	CASSQGQGDTGELFF
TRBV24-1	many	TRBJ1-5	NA	TGTGCCACCAGTGATAAGGGGCCGAATCAGCCCCAGCATTTT	CATSDKGPNQPQHF
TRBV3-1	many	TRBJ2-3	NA	TGTGCCAGCAGCCAAGGTCTAACAGATACGCAGTATTTT	CASSQGLTDTQYF
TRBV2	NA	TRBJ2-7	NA	TGTGCCAGCAGTGATCCTCCTAGCAAGCACGAGCAGTACTTC	CASSDPPSKHEQYF
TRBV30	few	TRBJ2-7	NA	TGTGCCTGGAGCCCCTCTGGCCCCGAGCAGTACTTC	CAWSPSGPEQYF
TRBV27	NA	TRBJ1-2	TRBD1	TGTGCCAGCAGTTCCTCAGGGGGCGGCTATGGCTACACCTTC	CASSSSGGGYGYTF
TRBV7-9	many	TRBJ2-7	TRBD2	TGTGCCAGCAGCCGAGCGGGAGAACGGTCCGAGCAGTACTTC	CASSRAGERSEQYF
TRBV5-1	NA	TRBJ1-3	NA	TGCGCCAGCAGCTTGAACCGGGAGCGAGGAAACACCATATATTTT	CASSLNRERGNTIYF
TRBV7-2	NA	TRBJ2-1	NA	TGTGCCAGCAGCTTGGAAGCGGAGGTATACAATGAGCAGTTCTTC	CASSLEAEVYNEQFF
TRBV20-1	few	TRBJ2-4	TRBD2	TGCAGTGCTAGAGACCCAGCCTCTAGCGGCCTTCACCCAGACATTCAGTACTTC	CSARDPASSGLHPDIQYF
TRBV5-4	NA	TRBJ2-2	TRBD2	TGTGCCAGCAGCGAAGCGGGGGGCGGGAACACCGGGGAGCTGTTTTTT	CASSEAGGGNTGELFF
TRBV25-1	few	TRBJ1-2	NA	TGTGCCAGCAGTGAAGACAGTATCGCTAACTATGGCTACACCTTC	CASSEDSIANYGYTF
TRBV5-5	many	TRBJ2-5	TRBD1	TGTGCCAGCAGCCGCAACAGGGGTGGCCGGGAGACCCAGTACTTC	CASSRNRGGRETQYF
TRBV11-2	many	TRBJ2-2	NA	TGTGCCAGCAGCTTATTTTCGATCCTGAACACCGGGGAGCTGTTTTTT	CASSLFSILNTGELFF
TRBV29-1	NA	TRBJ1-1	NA	TGCAGCGGCGGACAGCACATGAACACTGAAGCTTTCTTT	CSGGQHMNTEAFF
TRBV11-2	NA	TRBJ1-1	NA	TGTGCCAGCAGCTTAGTAGTCGCAGGGAATCCCGAAGCTTTCTTT	CASSLVVAGNPEAFF
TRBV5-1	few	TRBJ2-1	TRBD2	TGCGCCAGCAGCTTGGGTCGGGGGGGGCCATTTGGTGAGCAGTTCTTC	CASSLGRGGPFGEQFF
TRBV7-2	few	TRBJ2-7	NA	TGTGCCAGCAGCCCCAGGGCCCTTGGAGGTAGTTACGAGCAGTACTTC	CASSPRALGGSYEQYF
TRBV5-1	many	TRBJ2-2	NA	TGCGCCAGCAGCTTCGGACACGGGACCGGCGGGGAGCTGTTTTTT	CASSFGHGTGGELFF
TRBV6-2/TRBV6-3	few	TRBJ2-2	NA	TGTGCCAGCAGTTATTTAGGGGCGGGCACCGGGGAGCTGTTTTTT	CASSYLGAGTGELFF
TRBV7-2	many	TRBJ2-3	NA	TGTGCCAGCAGCCAGGGGCGAGGACAAACAGATACGCAGTATTTT	CASSQGRGQTDTQYF
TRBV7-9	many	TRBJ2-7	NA	TGTGCCAGCAGCTTAGGATTCCTAAGCTCCTACGAGCAGTACTTC	CASSLGFLSSYEQYF
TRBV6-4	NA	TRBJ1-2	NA	TGTGCCAGCAACGGAGGGGCGGGTGGCTACACCTTC	CASNGGAGGYTF
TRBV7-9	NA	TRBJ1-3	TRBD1	TGTGCCAGCAGCATCAGACTCCGGGACAGCTCTGGAAACACCATATATTTT	CASSIRLRDSSGNTIYF
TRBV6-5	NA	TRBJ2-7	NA	TGTGCCAGCAGTTACTCGACAGGTCCGCGCGAGCAGTACTTC	CASSYSTGPREQYF
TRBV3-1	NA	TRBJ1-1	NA	TGTGCCAGCAGCATTAGCACTGAAGCTTTCTTT	CASSISTEAFF
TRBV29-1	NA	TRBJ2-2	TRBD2	TGCAGCGTTGAACCCGGACTAGCGGAGAACACCGGGGAGCTGTTTTTT	CSVEPGLAENTGELFF
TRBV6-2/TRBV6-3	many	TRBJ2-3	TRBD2	TGTGCCAGCAGTTTCAGCGGGAGGAGCCTCACAGATACGCAGTATTTT	CASSFSGRSLTDTQYF
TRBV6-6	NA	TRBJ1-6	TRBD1	TGTGCCAGCGATCCGGGACAGGGGGCTAATAATTCACCCCTCCACTTT	CASDPGQGANNSPLHF